Following are 24 T cell receptor beta chains from one sample sequenced in a study of blood T cell repertoires in COVID-19. Using immunoSEQ multiplex PCR, the repertoire was profiled, and TCRdb retains in-frame clones only, with some absent. The table has about 82,000 clones, about 85% seen once. Sequencing used peripheral blood. These TCRs come from a man aged 80 or over with active or convalescent COVID-19.

The chain couples TRBV18 to TRBJ1-2; a weak D match, TRBD1 (6 bases). Trimming took 5 bases from V and 1 from J, leaving 11 bases between them. This CDR3 region has 14 residues. Per the germline V gene, CDR1 is KGHSH and CDR2 is LQKENI. The CDR3 sequence is CASSTLQGNYGYTF. The CDR3 DNA follows: TGTGCCAGCTCAACCCTACAGGGTAACTATGGCTACACCTTC.

This clone was observed once. CDR3 sequence (DNA): TGTGCCACCAGTTTCCCCCACAGGTTCACTGAAGCTTTCTTT. It is translated as CATSFPHRFTEAFF. The V and J genes are TRBV24-1 and TRBJ1-1; maybe TRBD1 (5 bases). The CDR3 spans 14 residues. The V end lost 6 bases, the J end lost 4 bases, and 14 bases lay between the germline ends. CDR1 and CDR2 (germline): KGHDR, SFDVKD.

The rearrangement joins TRBV27 to TRBJ1-4; no definite D call. The CDR3 is 12 residues long. V lost 8 bases to trimming and J lost 6 bases, with 10 bases between them. Per germline, CDR1 MNHEY and CDR2 SMNVEV (reference sequence). The CDR3 spells CASGVFHEKLFF. CDR3 bases: TGTGCCAGCGGAGTCTTCCATGAAAAACTGTTTTTT.

The rearrangement joins TRBV4-1 to TRBJ2-2; no clear D gene. Germline CDR1 and CDR2: MGHRA and YSYEKL. This CDR3 region has 14 residues. Trimming pared 4 bases from V and 7 bases from J, leaving 13 bases between. The CDR3 here is CASSPYLVGGELFF. CDR3 bases: TGCGCCAGCAGCCCCTACCTAGTGGGCGGGGAGCTGTTTTTT.

The V gene is TRBV19, the J gene TRBJ1-2, with D perhaps matching TRBD1 (6 bases). The CDR3 consists of 12 residues. From germline, CDR1 is LNHDA and CDR2 SQIVND (reference sequence). CDR3 amino acids: CASRDTSFGYTF. CDR3 sequence (DNA): TGTGCGAGCCGGGACACCTCGTTTGGCTACACCTTC.

The rearrangement uses TRBV5-1 and TRBJ2-5; the D gene is possibly TRBD1 (5 bases). The V end was cut by 1 base, the J end by 3 bases, with 10 bases between. The CDR3 loop spans 14 amino acids. CDR1 SGHRS and CDR2 YFSETQ come from the germline V gene. CDR3 amino acids: CASSLMTAKETQYF. Here the CDR3 DNA reads TGCGCCAGCAGCTTGATGACAGCCAAAGAGACCCAGTACTTC.

The gene calls are TRBV19 and TRBJ2-2, with 10 nucleotides matching TRBD2. Trimming cost V 3 bases and J 6 bases; bases outside gene matches: 7. The V gene's germline CDR1 is LNHDA and CDR2 SQIVND (reference sequence). The CDR3 sequence is 16 residues long. CDR3 residues: CASSIRLAGEPGELFF. CDR3 DNA sequence: TGTGCCAGTAGTATCAGGCTAGCGGGAGAGCCCGGGGAGCTGTTTTTT.

This clone has a single count. The chain recombines TRBV11-2 with TRBJ2-1; the D gene is possibly TRBD2 (7 bases). Trimming cost V 5 bases and J 2 bases, with 16 bases left between them. Germline CDR1 SGHAT, CDR2 FQNNGV. This CDR3 is built from 16 residues. CDR3: CASSRGGGGAYNEQFF. CDR3 nucleotide sequence: TGTGCCAGCAGCCGGGGTGGCGGGGGCGCCTACAATGAGCAGTTCTTC.

The chain couples TRBV5-6 to TRBJ1-2; TRBD1 is a possible D gene (6 bases). CDR3 length: 13 residues. Per the germline V gene, CDR1 is SGHDT and CDR2 is YYEEEE. Trimming cost V 5 bases and J 6 bases, with 14 bases left between them. CDR3 protein: CASSLQGGDGYTF. The CDR3 coding sequence is TGTGCCAGCAGTTTACAGGGTGGGGATGGCTACACCTTC.

V and J are TRBV5-5 and TRBJ2-2; 8 bases match TRBD2. Looked up from germline, CDR1 is SGHKS and CDR2 is YYEKEE (reference sequence). Unmatched junction bases numbered 8, after V lost 0 bases and J lost 1 base. The CDR3 extends over 18 amino acids. CDR3 bases: TGTGCCAGCAGCTTGGTAGCGGGGACCCCAAGGAACACCGGGGAGCTGTTTTTT. Protein product: CASSLVAGTPRNTGELFF.

V gene TRBV2 combines with J gene TRBJ2-3, with 12 bases aligning to TRBD1. The germline CDR1 and CDR2 sequences are SNHLY and FYNNEI. The CDR3 contains 19 residues. Unmatched junction bases numbered 15, after V lost 6 bases and J lost 2 bases. CDR3 nucleotides: TGTGCCAGCAGGGGAGGGACAGGGGGCCAAAAACTTCCCACAGATACGCAGTATTTT. Amino acid sequence: CASRGGTGGQKLPTDTQYF.

This chain joins TRBV5-1 and TRBJ2-6; TRBD1 is a possible D gene (5 bases). The CDR3 is 15 residues long. Between the trimmed V and J ends, which lost 0 bases and 1 base, there was a span of 5 bases. Per the germline V gene, CDR1 is SGHRS and CDR2 is YFSETQ. CDR3 in amino acids: CASSLGQSGANVLTF. The CDR3, as DNA: TGCGCCAGCAGCTTGGGACAGTCTGGGGCCAACGTCCTGACTTTC.

As for this clone: Other nucleotide sequences from this sample produce the same CDR3. The rearrangement links TRBV18 to TRBJ1-2, with TRBD1 identical over 9 bases. The V gene end was trimmed by 3 bases and the J gene end by 5 bases; junction bases not matched to a gene: 4. The CDR3 is 14 amino acids. Germline V gene lookup returns CDR1 KGHSH and CDR2 LQKENI. The CDR3 spells CASSPETGGYGYTF. The CDR3 region has the DNA TGTGCCAGCTCACCTGAGACAGGGGGTTATGGCTACACCTTC.

The gene calls are TRBV30 and TRBJ2-2; maybe TRBD2 (7 bases). V was pared by 1 base and J by 7 bases, with 13 bases between. The V gene's germline CDR1 is GTSNPN and CDR2 SVGIG (reference sequence). The CDR3 contains 14 residues. The CDR3 region is CAWSAGLQGGELFF. In nucleotides, the CDR3 is TGTGCCTGGAGTGCGGGACTACAGGGCGGGGAGCTGTTTTTT.

V gene TRBV5-4 combines with J gene TRBJ1-2; D is undetermined. Looked up from germline, CDR1 is SGHNT and CDR2 is YYREEE (reference sequence). This CDR3 is 14 amino acids long. With 2 bases removed from V and 11 bases from J, the gap between germline ends came to 19 bases. The DNA for the CDR3 is TGTGCCAGCAGCTTTAGTGGGCCGAGGGTCGGGTACACCTTC. Amino acid sequence: CASSFSGPRVGYTF.

The chain recombines TRBV2 with TRBJ1-4; TRBD1 matches 9 bases. The germline V gene has CDR1 SNHLY and CDR2 FYNNEI. The ends lost 3 bases at V and 5 bases at J; junction bases unmatched: 4. The CDR3 runs 15 residues. This CDR3 is CASSEEGQGNEKLFF. DNA of the CDR3: TGTGCCAGCAGTGAGGAGGGACAGGGAAATGAAAAACTGTTTTTT.

V and J are TRBV7-6 and TRBJ2-3, with 7 bases lining up with TRBD1. The V segment lost 5 bases and the J segment 3 bases; nucleotides outside the gene matches: 11. Germline V lookup: CDR1 SGHVS, CDR2 FNYEAQ. The CDR3 totals 16 residues. The CDR3 DNA sequence: TGTGCCAGCAGCCCCCGGGTGGGGACAGATACAGATACGCAGTATTTT. This gives the protein CASSPRVGTDTDTQYF.

The chain has TRBV9 and TRBJ2-1; 7 positions match TRBD1. J gave up 3 bases and V 4 bases, and 7 bases lay outside the gene matches. Germline V lookup: CDR1 SGDLS, CDR2 YYNGEE. The CDR3 totals 15 residues. CDR3 DNA: TGTGCCAGCAGCTCCGGGACAGTATTCTACAATGAGCAGTTCTTC. Its protein is CASSSGTVFYNEQFF.

J is TRBJ2-3 and V is TRBV7-2; 11 bases are a match to TRBD2. CDR3 length: 16 residues. The germline V gene has CDR1 SGHTA and CDR2 FQGNSA. V shed 3 bases, J shed 2 bases, and the junction held 4 bases outside the gene matches. The CDR3 loop is CASSFRLAGSTDTQYF. The CDR3 nucleotides read TGTGCCAGCAGCTTCCGACTAGCGGGGTCCACAGATACGCAGTATTTT.

The rearrangement uses TRBV6-5 and TRBJ1-5; weak D call: TRBD1 (5 bases). V was trimmed by 10 bases and J by 3 bases, leaving 13 bases between them. Germline-derived CDR1 and CDR2 are MNHEY and SVGAGI. The CDR3 consists of 13 residues. CDR3 in amino acids: CAIKAGLNQPQHF. In DNA, the CDR3 is TGTGCCATCAAAGCAGGGCTCAATCAGCCCCAGCATTTT.

J is TRBJ1-2 and V is TRBV7-9; D remains ambiguous. V was shortened by 0 bases and J by 10 bases, with 12 bases between the two germline ends. The CDR3 consists of 13 residues. Germline CDR1 and CDR2: SEHNR and FQNEAQ (reference sequence). CDR3: CASSLARRADYTF. CDR3 nucleotide sequence: TGTGCCAGCAGCTTAGCGAGGAGAGCAGACTACACCTTC.

This clone was seen just once. The rearrangement uses TRBV5-1 and TRBJ1-2, with 8 nucleotides matching TRBD1. The CDR3 extends over 16 amino acids. The V segment lost 7 bases and the J segment 0 bases; nucleotides outside the gene matches: 11. The germline V gene has CDR1 SGHRS and CDR2 YFSETQ. In nucleotides, the CDR3 is TGCGCCAGCGAGAGAGGGGACAGGAGCGCTAACTATGGCTACACCTTC. Its protein is CASERGDRSANYGYTF.

V usage is TRBV3-1 (or the pseudogene TRBV3-2) and J usage is TRBJ1-2, with D uncertain. Germline V gives CDR1 LGHDT, CDR2 YNNKEL (reference sequence). There are 15 residues in the CDR3. V gave up 1 base and J gave up 8 bases, with 17 bases separating them. DNA for the CDR3: TGTGCCAGCAGCCAAGTATGGACTTCTTCTATGGGCTACACCTTC. Translated: CASSQVWTSSMGYTF.

V is TRBV10-3 and J is TRBJ2-3; 9 nucleotides match TRBD1. Looked up from germline, CDR1 is ENHRY and CDR2 is SYGVKD. The J segment lost 1 base and the V segment lost 0 bases, leaving 5 bases of the junction unmatched. This CDR3 comprises 17 residues. The CDR3 loop reads CAISESGQGTGTDTQYF. CDR3 sequence (DNA): TGTGCCATCAGTGAGTCAGGACAGGGGACGGGCACAGATACGCAGTATTTT.